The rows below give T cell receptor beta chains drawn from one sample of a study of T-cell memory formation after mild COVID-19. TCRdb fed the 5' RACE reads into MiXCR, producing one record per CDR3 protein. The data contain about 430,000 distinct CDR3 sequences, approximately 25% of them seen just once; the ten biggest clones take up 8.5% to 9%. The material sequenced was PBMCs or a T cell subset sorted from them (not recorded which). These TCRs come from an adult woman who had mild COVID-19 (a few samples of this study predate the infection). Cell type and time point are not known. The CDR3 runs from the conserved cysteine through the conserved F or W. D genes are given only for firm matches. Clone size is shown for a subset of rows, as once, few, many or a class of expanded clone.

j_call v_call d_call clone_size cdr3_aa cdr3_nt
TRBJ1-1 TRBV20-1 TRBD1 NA CSATRDSNTEAFF TGCAGTGCGACCAGGGACAGCAACACTGAAGCTTTCTTT
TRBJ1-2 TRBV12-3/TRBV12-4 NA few CATLKRDKNYGYTF TGTGCCACCCTGAAAAGGGACAAGAACTATGGCTACACCTTC
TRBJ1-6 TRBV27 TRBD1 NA CASSLSASGTGYNSPLHF TGTGCCAGCAGTTTATCTGCCTCCGGGACAGGGTATAATTCACCCCTCCACTTT
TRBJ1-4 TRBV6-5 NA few CASRDRPSEKLFF TGTGCCAGCAGGGACCGCCCGAGTGAAAAACTGTTTTTT
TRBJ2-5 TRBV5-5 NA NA CASSAEGVKETQYF TGTGCCAGCAGTGCCGAGGGGGTAAAAGAGACCCAGTACTTC
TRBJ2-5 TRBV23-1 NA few CASSHPRTGVGETQYF TGCGCCAGCAGTCACCCTCGGACGGGGGTGGGAGAGACCCAGTACTTC
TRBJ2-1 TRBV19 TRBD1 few CASSMNRGLDNEQFF TGTGCCAGTAGTATGAACAGGGGGTTGGACAATGAGCAGTTCTTC
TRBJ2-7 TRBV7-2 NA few CASSLAQPGIYEQYF TGTGCCAGCAGCTTAGCGCAGCCCGGAATTTACGAGCAGTACTTC
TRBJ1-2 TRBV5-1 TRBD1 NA CASSRGHQANYGYTF TGCGCCAGCAGCAGGGGGCATCAAGCTAACTATGGCTACACCTTC
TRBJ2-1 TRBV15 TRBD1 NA CATSADRDGEQFF TGTGCCACCAGCGCGGACAGGGACGGTGAGCAGTTCTTC
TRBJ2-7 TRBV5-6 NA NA CASSSPGTEPYEQYF TGTGCCAGCAGCTCGCCCGGGACCGAACCCTACGAGCAGTACTTC
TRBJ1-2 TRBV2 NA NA CASSEAGGRYGYTF TGTGCCAGCAGTGAAGCGGGGGGCCGATATGGCTACACCTTC
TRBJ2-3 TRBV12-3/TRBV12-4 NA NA CASSFVIEKSESTDTQYF TGTGCCAGCAGTTTTGTAATAGAAAAATCAGAAAGCACAGATACGCAGTATTTT
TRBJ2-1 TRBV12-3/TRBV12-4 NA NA CASSTTGYNEQFF TGTGCCAGCAGTACCACAGGATACAATGAGCAGTTCTTC
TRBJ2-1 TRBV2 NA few CASSRDSTYNEQFF TGTGCCAGCAGTCGGGACTCGACTTACAATGAGCAGTTCTTC
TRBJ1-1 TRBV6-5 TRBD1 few CASSPRDRYNTEAFF TGTGCCAGCAGTCCCCGGGACAGGTACAACACTGAAGCTTTCTTT
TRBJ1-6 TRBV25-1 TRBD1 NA CASSDPGQPYSPLHF TGTGCCAGCAGTGATCCGGGACAGCCTTATTCACCCCTCCACTTT
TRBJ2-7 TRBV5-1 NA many CASSLVPGAYEQYF TGCGCCAGCAGCTTGGTTCCAGGAGCCTACGAGCAGTACTTC
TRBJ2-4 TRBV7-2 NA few CASSPGAVGKNIQYF TGTGCCAGCAGCCCAGGGGCGGTAGGCAAAAACATTCAGTACTTC
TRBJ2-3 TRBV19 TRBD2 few CASSRLAGGQDTQYF TGTGCCAGTAGTAGGTTAGCGGGGGGGCAAGATACGCAGTATTTT
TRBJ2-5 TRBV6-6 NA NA CASSYEGLLQETQYF TGTGCCAGCAGTTACGAAGGACTATTACAAGAGACCCAGTACTTC
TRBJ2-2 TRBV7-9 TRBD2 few CASSPFTGRAPSVGELFF TGTGCCAGCAGCCCCTTTACCGGGAGGGCCCCCTCCGTCGGGGAGCTGTTTTTT
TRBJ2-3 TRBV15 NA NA CATSPPSGPRTDTQYF TGTGCCACCAGCCCCCCGAGCGGACCCCGCACAGATACGCAGTATTTT
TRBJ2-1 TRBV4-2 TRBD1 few CASSHLGQGVNNEQFF TGTGCCAGCAGCCACTTGGGACAGGGAGTAAACAATGAGCAGTTCTTC
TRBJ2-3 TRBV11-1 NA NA CASSPGASGAYDTQYF TGTGCCAGCAGCCCAGGGGCTAGCGGCGCCTATGATACGCAGTATTTT
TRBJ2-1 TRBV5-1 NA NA CASSLAGRTYGEQFF TGCGCCAGCAGCTTGGCCGGTAGGACTTACGGTGAGCAGTTCTTC
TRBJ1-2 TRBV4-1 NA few CASSHPVTGDEEGYGYTF TGCGCCAGCAGCCACCCTGTAACCGGGGACGAAGAGGGCTATGGCTACACCTTC
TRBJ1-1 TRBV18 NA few CASSPAHGDQAFF TGTGCCAGCTCACCGGCCCATGGGGATCAGGCTTTCTTT
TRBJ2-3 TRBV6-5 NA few CASSYASSAPDTQYF TGTGCCAGCAGTTACGCGAGCTCGGCCCCAGATACGCAGTATTTT
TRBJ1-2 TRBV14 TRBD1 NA CASSQDLWTGDGYTF TGTGCCAGCAGCCAAGATTTGTGGACAGGGGACGGCTACACCTTC
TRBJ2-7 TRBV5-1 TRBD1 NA CASEGQGVGEQYF TGCGCCAGCGAGGGACAGGGCGTAGGCGAGCAGTACTTC
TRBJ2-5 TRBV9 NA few CASSVGSLGGKGETQYF TGTGCCAGCAGCGTAGGGAGCTTGGGGGGCAAGGGAGAGACCCAGTACTTC
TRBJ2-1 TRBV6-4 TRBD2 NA CASSDTSGVYNEQFF TGTGCCAGCAGCGATACTAGCGGAGTCTACAATGAGCAGTTCTTC
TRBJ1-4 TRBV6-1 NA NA CASSDQGGREKLFF TGTGCCAGCAGCGACCAGGGAGGACGGGAAAAACTGTTTTTT
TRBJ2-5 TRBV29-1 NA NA CSVPRVGGQETQYF TGCAGCGTACCGCGGGTGGGGGGCCAAGAGACCCAGTACTTC
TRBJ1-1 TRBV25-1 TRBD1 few CASSESAGGLTEAFF TGTGCCAGCAGTGAGTCGGCAGGGGGCCTAACTGAAGCTTTCTTT
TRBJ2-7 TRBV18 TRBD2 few CASAGLAGGPRPYEQYF TGTGCCAGCGCTGGACTAGCGGGAGGGCCACGACCTTACGAGCAGTACTTC
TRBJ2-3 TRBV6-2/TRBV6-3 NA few CASSYVLYTDTQYF TGTGCCAGCAGTTATGTCCTTTACACAGATACGCAGTATTTT
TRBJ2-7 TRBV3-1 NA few CASSQERGQQYF TGTGCCAGCAGCCAAGAGCGGGGTCAGCAGTACTTC
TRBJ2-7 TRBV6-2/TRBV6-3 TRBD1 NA CASSRGQGPGEQYF TGTGCCAGCAGTCGTGGACAGGGACCGGGCGAGCAGTACTTC
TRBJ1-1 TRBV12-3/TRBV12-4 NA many CASTQGLGRTEAFF TGTGCCAGCACCCAAGGGTTAGGGCGGACTGAAGCTTTCTTT
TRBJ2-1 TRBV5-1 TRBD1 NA CASSLAVAVTGDNEQFF TGCGCCAGCAGCTTAGCGGTCGCCGTGACAGGGGACAATGAGCAGTTCTTC
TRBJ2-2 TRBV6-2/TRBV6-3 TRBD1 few CASSYEGGTLSGELFF TGTGCCAGCAGTTATGAAGGGGGCACGCTCTCCGGGGAGCTGTTTTTT
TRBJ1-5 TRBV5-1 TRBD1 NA CASREGTVGNQPQHF TGCGCCAGCCGGGAAGGGACAGTAGGCAATCAGCCCCAGCATTTT
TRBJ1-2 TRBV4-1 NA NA CASRPTGAPTNYGYTF TGCGCCAGCAGACCGACAGGTGCCCCGACTAACTATGGCTACACCTTC
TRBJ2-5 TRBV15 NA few CAVGPTWVGETQYF TGTGCGGTAGGCCCTACCTGGGTTGGGGAGACCCAGTACTTC
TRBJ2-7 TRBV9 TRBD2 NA CASSPGGPLEQYF TGTGCCAGCAGCCCGGGAGGGCCCCTCGAGCAGTACTTC
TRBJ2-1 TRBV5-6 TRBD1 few CASSLLGQGSGSEQFF TGTGCCAGCAGCTTGTTGGGACAGGGCTCGGGGAGTGAGCAGTTCTTC
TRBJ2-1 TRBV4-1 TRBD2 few CASGMGEGRNYNEQFF TGCGCCAGCGGGATGGGGGAGGGGAGAAACTACAATGAGCAGTTCTTC
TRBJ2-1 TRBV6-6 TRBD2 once CASSSGLAGFSYNEQFF TGTGCCAGCAGTTCGGGACTAGCGGGGTTCTCCTACAATGAGCAGTTCTTC
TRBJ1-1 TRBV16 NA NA CASEDYQGIGTEAFF TGTGCCAGCGAAGATTACCAGGGGATCGGCACTGAAGCTTTCTTT
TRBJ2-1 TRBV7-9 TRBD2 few CASSLTSTKASYNEQFF TGTGCCAGCAGCCTGACTAGCACCAAGGCTTCCTACAATGAGCAGTTCTTC
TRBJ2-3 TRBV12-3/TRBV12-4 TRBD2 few CASRRTSEGDTQYF TGTGCCAGCAGGAGGACTAGCGAGGGAGATACGCAGTATTTT